This passage covers 21 T cell receptor beta chains from one sample sequenced in a study of OX40 agonist ivuxolimab in advanced cancers. Libraries were prepared by immunoSEQ multiplex PCR; TCRdb keeps only in-frame clonotypes and omits some of them. The sample has approximately 70,000 clones, roughly 93% seen once; the top ten hold approximately 14%. Here the sequenced sample was CD4+ or CD8+ T cells sorted from blood, taken in a trial of the OX40 agonist ivuxolimab. These receptors came from an adult with an advanced solid tumor such as melanoma, head and neck, liver or kidney cancer.

The chain recombines TRBV6-5 with TRBJ1-5, with 8 positions matching TRBD1. The V gene end was trimmed by 8 bases and the J gene end by 1 base; junction bases not matched to a gene: 4. Per the germline V gene, CDR1 is MNHEY and CDR2 is SVGAGI. The CDR3 extends over 14 amino acids. The CDR3 is CASGGQASNQPQHF. CDR3 coding DNA: TGTGCCAGCGGGGGACAGGCAAGCAATCAGCCCCAGCATTTT.

V is TRBV4-1 and J is TRBJ2-3; no reliable D call. V shed 5 bases and J shed 2 bases, with 8 bases lying between them. CDR1 is MGHRA, CDR2 YSYEKL, per germline. The CDR3 spans 13 residues. Here the CDR3 reads CASSSGVTDTQYF. In nucleotides, the CDR3 is TGCGCCAGCAGCTCGGGTGTCACAGATACGCAGTATTTT.

This rearrangement joins TRBV9 to TRBJ2-7, with a possible D match to TRBD1 (6 bases). The V and J ends lost 0 bases and 3 bases respectively, with 10 bases between them. CDR1 and CDR2 from the germline V gene are SGDLS and YYNGEE. The CDR3 has 14 residues. The DNA of the CDR3 is TGTGCCAGCAGCGTAGATGGGGGCTACTACGAGCAGTACTTC. Residues: CASSVDGGYYEQYF.

The rearrangement joins TRBV18 to TRBJ2-5; D may be TRBD2 (5 bases). Germline V gene data show CDR1 as KGHSH and CDR2 as LQKENI. The ends were cut back, 10 bases at V and 2 bases at J, with 14 bases in the middle. The CDR3 is 13 amino acids. The CDR3 is CATESGPQETQYF. The CDR3 coding sequence is TGTGCCACCGAGAGCGGACCTCAAGAGACCCAGTACTTC.

This chain uses TRBV19 with TRBJ2-7; 10 nucleotides agree with TRBD1. Germline loops: CDR1 LNHDA, CDR2 SQIVND (reference sequence). This CDR3 spans 14 amino acids. Trimming took 5 bases from V and 5 from J; bases not matched to a gene: 6. The CDR3 DNA is TGTGCCAGTAGTCTGACAGGGGGCTCAAACGAGCAGTACTTC. It encodes CASSLTGGSNEQYF.

This clone was found once. The chain couples TRBV12-2 to TRBJ2-7; the table gives TRBD1 as D, unverified against the DNA. TRBV12-2 is designated a pseudogene. The CDR3 is made up of 17 amino acids. The CDR3 region is CASRLAPGQGVPYEQYF. The CDR3 region has the DNA TGTGCAAGTCGCTTAGCGCCCGGACAGGGAGTCCCCTACGAGCAGTACTTC.

About this clone: This CDR3 is also generated by other DNA sequences in the sample. The V and J genes are TRBV19 and TRBJ2-5; D is unresolved. The germline V gene encodes CDR1 LNHDA and CDR2 SQIVND (reference sequence). This CDR3 spans 13 amino acids. Trimming shortened V by 1 base and J by 0 bases, and 3 bases separated the two germline ends. CDR3 sequence reads: CASSIADQETQYF. CDR3 bases: TGTGCCAGTAGTATAGCAGACCAAGAGACCCAGTACTTC.

V usage is TRBV7-9 and J usage is TRBJ1-1, with 10 bases that match TRBD1. The CDR3 contains 15 residues. With 3 bases clipped from V and 7 bases from J, the junction kept 8 bases outside the gene matches. From germline, CDR1 is SEHNR and CDR2 FQNEAQ (reference sequence). CDR3 coding DNA: TGTGCCAGCAGCTTGGCGACAGGGGGCTCTAATGAAGCTTTCTTT. Protein sequence: CASSLATGGSNEAFF.

The V gene is TRBV6-5, the J gene TRBJ2-1; D uncertain. CDR1 is MNHEY and CDR2 is SVGAGI in the germline V gene. The CDR3 extends over 13 amino acids. Trimming stripped 7 bases from V and 2 bases from J, with 9 bases between. CDR3 DNA: TGTGCCAGCACCCAACCCCCCTACAATGAGCAGTTCTTC. It codes for CASTQPPYNEQFF.

This chain connects TRBV5-8 to TRBJ1-1; D is possibly TRBD1 (5 bases). Per the germline V gene, CDR1 is SGHTS and CDR2 is YDEGEE. Trimming shortened V by 6 bases and J by 0 bases, and 18 bases separated the two germline ends. The CDR3 has 16 amino acids. The CDR3 region has the DNA TGTGCCAGCACCTTTGGTGGGGGTTCCATGAACACTGAAGCTTTCTTT. Its protein is CASTFGGGSMNTEAFF.

V usage is TRBV7-9 and J usage is TRBJ2-7; 12 nucleotides match TRBD2. V lost 2 bases to trimming and J lost 2 bases; unmatched junction nucleotides: 10. In germline, CDR1 is SEHNR, CDR2 FQNEAQ (reference sequence). The CDR3 runs to 18 residues. Here the CDR3 reads CASSLPSGRAGWTYEQYF. As DNA, the CDR3 is TGTGCCAGCAGCTTACCTAGCGGGAGGGCCGGTTGGACCTACGAGCAGTACTTC.

The chain uses TRBV9 and TRBJ2-6; unclear D gene. V was shortened by 0 bases and J by 6 bases, with 1 base between the two germline ends. Germline-derived CDR1 and CDR2 are SGDLS and YYNGEE. The CDR3 contains 12 residues. CDR3 protein: CASSVAANVLTF. In DNA form, the CDR3 reads TGTGCCAGCAGCGTAGCGGCCAACGTCCTGACTTTC.

The V and J genes are TRBV6-5 and TRBJ1-1; D not certain. Deletions cut 5 bases from V and 3 bases from J, with 7 bases between. The CDR3 runs to 12 residues. From germline, CDR1 is MNHEY and CDR2 SVGAGI. The CDR3 loop reads CASSPGDTEAFF. CDR3 sequence (DNA): TGTGCCAGCAGTCCCGGGGACACTGAAGCTTTCTTT.

This clone was observed once. CDR3 region: CASSEARRDYQPQHF. The DNA for the CDR3 is TGTGCCAGCAGTGAAGCGCGGAGGGACTATCAGCCCCAGCATTTT. The chain carries TRBV6-1 and TRBJ1-5, with D possibly being TRBD1 (5 bases). V was cut by 0 bases and J by 5 bases, with 11 bases left in between. Germline V lookup: CDR1 MNHNS, CDR2 SASEGT. The CDR3 has 15 residues.

CDR3 bases: TGTGCCAGCAGCTACGGGACAGGGGGAGGAAACACCATATATTTT. Amino acids: CASSYGTGGGNTIYF. The chain has TRBV14 and TRBJ1-3; 11 positions match TRBD1. Germline CDR1 and CDR2: SGHDN and FVKESK. V lost 5 bases to trimming and J lost 4 bases; unmatched junction nucleotides: 4. This CDR3 has 15 residues.

The genes are TRBV5-4 and TRBJ2-3, with 16 bases that match TRBD2. Germline assignment: CDR1 SGHNT and CDR2 YYREEE (reference sequence). The CDR3 spans 16 residues. The trim removed 4 bases at V and 6 bases at J, leaving 5 bases unmatched. Here the CDR3 DNA reads TGTGCCAGCAGCGCGGGGACTAGCGGGGGGGCGGATACGCAGTATTTT. This codes for CASSAGTSGGADTQYF.

V usage is TRBV7-8 and J usage is TRBJ2-7, with 7 bases fitting TRBD2. This CDR3 contains 14 residues. The V gene end was trimmed by 4 bases and the J gene end by 2 bases; junction bases not matched to a gene: 5. Germline-derived CDR1 and CDR2 are SGHVS and FQNEAQ. As DNA, the CDR3 is TGTGCCAGCAGCTGGGAGGGGAACCCCTACGAGCAGTACTTC. Translating it yields CASSWEGNPYEQYF.

The chain recombines TRBV11-2 with TRBJ2-7, with a weak D call TRBD1 (6 bases). This CDR3 contains 15 residues. Germline loops: CDR1 SGHAT, CDR2 FQNNGV. V was cut by 5 bases and J by 4 bases, with 18 bases left in between. For the CDR3, the DNA is TGTGCCAGCAGCCCGAACCCGGACAGATCTTACGAGCAGTACTTC. This encodes CASSPNPDRSYEQYF.

V is TRBV30 and J is TRBJ2-1, with TRBD2 matching over 10 bases. The junction had 8 bases not matched to a gene; V was cut back by 2 bases and J by 10 bases. CDR1 and CDR2 from the germline V gene are GTSNPN and SVGIG (reference sequence). CDR3 length: 14 amino acids. The CDR3 nucleotides read TGTGCCTGGAGTCTAGCGGGAGAGGGGTGGGAGCAGTTCTTC. Amino acid sequence: CAWSLAGEGWEQFF.

The chain carries TRBV25-1 and TRBJ1-1; D not certain. CDR1 is MGHDK, CDR2 SYGVNS, per germline. Trimming pared 3 bases from V and 0 bases from J, leaving 11 bases between. The CDR3 has 15 residues. For the CDR3, the DNA is TGTGCCAGCAGTGATGGGTCGGTGTTGAACACTGAAGCTTTCTTT. This translates into CASSDGSVLNTEAFF. The variable domain in full, completed from reference TRBV25-1 and TRBJ1-1, reads EADIYQTPRYLVIGTGKKITLECSQTMGHDKMYWYQQDPGMELHLIHYSYGVNSTEKGDLSSESTVSRIRTEHFPLTLESARPSHTSQYLCASSDGSVLNTEAFFGQGTRLTVV.

This clone was seen just once. The chain has TRBV27 and TRBJ1-4; D may be TRBD1 (6 bases). The V and J ends lost 0 bases and 8 bases respectively, with 13 bases between them. The CDR3 contains 15 residues. Germline CDR1 and CDR2: MNHEY and SMNVEV (reference sequence). The CDR3 region is CASSLSAGESEKLFF. The CDR3 DNA follows: TGTGCCAGCAGTTTATCAGCAGGGGAGTCGGAAAAACTGTTTTTT.